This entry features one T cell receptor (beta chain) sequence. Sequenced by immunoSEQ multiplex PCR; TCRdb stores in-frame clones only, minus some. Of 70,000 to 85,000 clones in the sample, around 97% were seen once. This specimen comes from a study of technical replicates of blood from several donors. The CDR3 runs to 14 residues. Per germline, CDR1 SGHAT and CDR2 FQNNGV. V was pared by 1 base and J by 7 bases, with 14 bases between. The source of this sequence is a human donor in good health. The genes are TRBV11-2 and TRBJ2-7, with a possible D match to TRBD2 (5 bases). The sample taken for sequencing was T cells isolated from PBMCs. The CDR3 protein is CASSLVRRSGEQYF. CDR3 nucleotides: TGTGCCAGCAGCTTAGTGAGGCGCTCGGGGGAGCAGTACTTC.